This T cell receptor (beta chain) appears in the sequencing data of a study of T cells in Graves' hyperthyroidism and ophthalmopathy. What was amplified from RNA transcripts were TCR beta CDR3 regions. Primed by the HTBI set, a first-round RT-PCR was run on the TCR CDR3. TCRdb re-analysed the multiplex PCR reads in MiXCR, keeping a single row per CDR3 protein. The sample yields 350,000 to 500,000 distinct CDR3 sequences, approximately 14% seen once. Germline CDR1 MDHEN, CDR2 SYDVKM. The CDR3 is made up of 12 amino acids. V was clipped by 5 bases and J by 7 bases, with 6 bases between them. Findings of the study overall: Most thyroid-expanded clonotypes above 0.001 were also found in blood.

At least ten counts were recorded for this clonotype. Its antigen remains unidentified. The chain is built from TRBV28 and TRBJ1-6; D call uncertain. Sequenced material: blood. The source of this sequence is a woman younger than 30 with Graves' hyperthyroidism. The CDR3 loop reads CASSGGNSPLHF. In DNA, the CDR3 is TGTGCCAGCAGTGGAGGAAATTCACCCCTCCACTTT.